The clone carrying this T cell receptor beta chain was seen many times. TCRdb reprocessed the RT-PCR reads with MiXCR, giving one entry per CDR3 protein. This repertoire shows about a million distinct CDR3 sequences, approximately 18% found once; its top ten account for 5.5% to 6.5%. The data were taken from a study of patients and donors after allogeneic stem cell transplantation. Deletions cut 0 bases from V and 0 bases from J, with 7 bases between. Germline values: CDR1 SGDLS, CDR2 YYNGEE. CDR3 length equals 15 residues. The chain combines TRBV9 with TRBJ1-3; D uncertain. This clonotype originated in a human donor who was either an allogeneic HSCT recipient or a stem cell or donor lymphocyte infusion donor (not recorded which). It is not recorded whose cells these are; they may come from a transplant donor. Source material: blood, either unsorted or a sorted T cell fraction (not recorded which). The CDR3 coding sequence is TGTGCCAGCAGCGTAGGTTCTTCCTCTGGAAACACCATATATTTT. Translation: CASSVGSSSGNTIYF.